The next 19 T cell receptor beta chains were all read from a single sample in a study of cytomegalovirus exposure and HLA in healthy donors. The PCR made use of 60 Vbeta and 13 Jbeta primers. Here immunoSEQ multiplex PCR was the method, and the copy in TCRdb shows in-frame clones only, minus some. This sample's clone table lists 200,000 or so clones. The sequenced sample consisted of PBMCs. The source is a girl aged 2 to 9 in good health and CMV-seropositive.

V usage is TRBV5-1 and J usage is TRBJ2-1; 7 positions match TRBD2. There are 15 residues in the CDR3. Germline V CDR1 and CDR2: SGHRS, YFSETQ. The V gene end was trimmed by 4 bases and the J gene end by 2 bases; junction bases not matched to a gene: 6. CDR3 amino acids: CASSPRLAAYNEQFF. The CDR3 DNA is TGCGCCAGCAGCCCCCGACTAGCAGCCTACAATGAGCAGTTCTTC.

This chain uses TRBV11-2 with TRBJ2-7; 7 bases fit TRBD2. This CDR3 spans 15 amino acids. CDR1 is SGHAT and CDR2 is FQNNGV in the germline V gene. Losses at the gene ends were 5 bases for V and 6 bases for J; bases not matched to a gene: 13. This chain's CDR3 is CASSGGGGSRSEQYF. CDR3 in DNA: TGTGCCAGCAGCGGCGGGGGTGGTAGCCGCAGCGAGCAGTACTTC.

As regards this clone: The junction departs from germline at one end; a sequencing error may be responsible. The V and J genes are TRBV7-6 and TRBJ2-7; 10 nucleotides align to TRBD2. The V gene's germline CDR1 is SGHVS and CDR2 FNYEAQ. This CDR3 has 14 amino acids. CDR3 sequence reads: CASSLAGDGYEQYF. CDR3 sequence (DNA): TGTGCCAGCAGCCTAGCGGGAGATGGATACGAGCAGTACTTC.

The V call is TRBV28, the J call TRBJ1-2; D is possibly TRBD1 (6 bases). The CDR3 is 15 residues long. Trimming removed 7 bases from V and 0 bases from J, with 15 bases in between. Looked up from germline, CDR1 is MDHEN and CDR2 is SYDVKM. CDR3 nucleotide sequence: TGTGCCAGCACAGTGGGGGACACCTCTAACTATGGCTACACCTTC. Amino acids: CASTVGDTSNYGYTF.

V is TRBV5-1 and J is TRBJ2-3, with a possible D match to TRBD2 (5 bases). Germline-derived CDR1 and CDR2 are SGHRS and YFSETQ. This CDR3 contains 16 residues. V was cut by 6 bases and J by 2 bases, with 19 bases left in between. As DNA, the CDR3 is TGCGCCAGCACATCCGCTTCCCCGACTAACACAGATACGCAGTATTTT. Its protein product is CASTSASPTNTDTQYF.

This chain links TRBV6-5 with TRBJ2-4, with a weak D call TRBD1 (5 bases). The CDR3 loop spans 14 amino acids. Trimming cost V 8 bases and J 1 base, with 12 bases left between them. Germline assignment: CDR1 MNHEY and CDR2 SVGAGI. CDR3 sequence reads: CASGAGWAKNIQYF. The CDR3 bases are TGTGCCAGCGGCGCAGGGTGGGCCAAAAACATTCAGTACTTC.

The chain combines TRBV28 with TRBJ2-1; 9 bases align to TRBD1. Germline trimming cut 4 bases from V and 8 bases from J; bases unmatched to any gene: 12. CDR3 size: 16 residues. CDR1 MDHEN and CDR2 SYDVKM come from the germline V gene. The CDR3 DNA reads TGTGCCAGCAGTTCAGATAGACAGGGGGGTAGCGATGAGCAGTTCTTC. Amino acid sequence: CASSSDRQGGSDEQFF.

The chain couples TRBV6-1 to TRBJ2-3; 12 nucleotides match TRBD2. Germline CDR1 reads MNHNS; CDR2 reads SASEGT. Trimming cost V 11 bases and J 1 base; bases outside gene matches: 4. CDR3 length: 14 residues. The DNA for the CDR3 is TGTGCCGGCCGACTAGCGGGGGGCACAGATACGCAGTATTTT. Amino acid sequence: CAGRLAGGTDTQYF.

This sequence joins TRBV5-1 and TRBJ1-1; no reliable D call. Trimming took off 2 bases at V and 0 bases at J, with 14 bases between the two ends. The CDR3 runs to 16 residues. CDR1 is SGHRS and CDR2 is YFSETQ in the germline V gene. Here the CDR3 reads CASSFKTQAMNTEAFF. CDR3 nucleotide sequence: TGCGCCAGCAGCTTTAAAACGCAGGCGATGAACACTGAAGCTTTCTTT.

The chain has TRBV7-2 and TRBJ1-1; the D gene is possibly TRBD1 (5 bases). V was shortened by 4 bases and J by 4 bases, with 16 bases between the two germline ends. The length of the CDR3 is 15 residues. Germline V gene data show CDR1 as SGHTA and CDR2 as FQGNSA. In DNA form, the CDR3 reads TGTGCCAGCAGCTCACAGGACGGGAGAGGCACTGAAGCTTTCTTT. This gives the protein CASSSQDGRGTEAFF.

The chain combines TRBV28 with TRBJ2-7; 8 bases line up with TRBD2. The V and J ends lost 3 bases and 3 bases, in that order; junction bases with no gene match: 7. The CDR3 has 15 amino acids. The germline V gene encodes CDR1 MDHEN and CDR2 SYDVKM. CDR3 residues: CASSFSGSGNYEQYF. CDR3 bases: TGTGCCAGCAGTTTTTCTGGTAGCGGGAACTACGAGCAGTACTTC.

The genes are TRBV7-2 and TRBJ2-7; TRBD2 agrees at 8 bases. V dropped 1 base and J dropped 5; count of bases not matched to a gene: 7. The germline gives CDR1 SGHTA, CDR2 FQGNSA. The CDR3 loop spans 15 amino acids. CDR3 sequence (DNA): TGTGCCAGCAGCTTAGTGGCGGGAGGATCCCACGAGCAGTACTTC. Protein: CASSLVAGGSHEQYF.

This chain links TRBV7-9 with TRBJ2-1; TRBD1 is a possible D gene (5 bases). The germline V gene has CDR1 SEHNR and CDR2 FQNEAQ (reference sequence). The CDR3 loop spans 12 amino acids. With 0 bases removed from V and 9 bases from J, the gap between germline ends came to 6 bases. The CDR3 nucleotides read TGTGCCAGCAGCTTAGCAGGGGCTGAGCAGTTCTTC. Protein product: CASSLAGAEQFF.

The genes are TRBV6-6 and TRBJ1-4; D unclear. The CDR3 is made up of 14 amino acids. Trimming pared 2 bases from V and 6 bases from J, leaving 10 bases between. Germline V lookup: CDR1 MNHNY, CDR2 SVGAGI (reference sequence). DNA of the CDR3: TGTGCCAGCAGTTACGAGGGCGGCTATGAAAAACTGTTTTTT. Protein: CASSYEGGYEKLFF.

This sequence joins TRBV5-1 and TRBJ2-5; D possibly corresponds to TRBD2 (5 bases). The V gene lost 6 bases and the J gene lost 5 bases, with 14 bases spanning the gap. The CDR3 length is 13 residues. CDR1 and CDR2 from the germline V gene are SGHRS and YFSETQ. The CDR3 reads CASTPLVAETQYF. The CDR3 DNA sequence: TGCGCCAGCACCCCACTAGTCGCCGAGACCCAGTACTTC.

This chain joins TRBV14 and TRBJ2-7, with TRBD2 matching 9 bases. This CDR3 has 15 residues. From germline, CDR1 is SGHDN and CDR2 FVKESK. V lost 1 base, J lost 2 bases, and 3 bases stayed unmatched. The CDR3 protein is CASSQGTSAAYEQYF. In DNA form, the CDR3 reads TGTGCCAGCAGCCAAGGGACTAGCGCCGCCTACGAGCAGTACTTC.

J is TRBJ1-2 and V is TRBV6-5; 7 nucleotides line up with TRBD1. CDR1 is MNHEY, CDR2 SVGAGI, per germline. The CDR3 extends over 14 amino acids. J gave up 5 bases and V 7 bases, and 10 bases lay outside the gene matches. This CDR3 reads CASIKQQGQYGYTF. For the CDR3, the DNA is TGTGCCAGCATTAAACAACAGGGACAGTATGGCTACACCTTC.

CDR3 DNA: TGCAGCGTTGAAGGGACAGGGTTAGAGACCCAGTACTTC. It yields the protein CSVEGTGLETQYF. This chain uses TRBV29-1 with TRBJ2-5, with 8 bases matching TRBD1. Germline V gene sequence: CDR1 SQVTM, CDR2 ANQGSEA. V lost 1 base and J lost 4; bases outside the gene matches: 2. This CDR3 comprises 13 residues.

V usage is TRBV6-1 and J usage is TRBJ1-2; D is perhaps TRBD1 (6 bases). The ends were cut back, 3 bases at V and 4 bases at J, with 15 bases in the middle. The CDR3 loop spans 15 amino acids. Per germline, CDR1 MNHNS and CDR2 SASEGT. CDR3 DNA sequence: TGTGCCAGCAGTGATCGGGGGGGGCACTTCTATGGCTACACCTTC. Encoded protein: CASSDRGGHFYGYTF.